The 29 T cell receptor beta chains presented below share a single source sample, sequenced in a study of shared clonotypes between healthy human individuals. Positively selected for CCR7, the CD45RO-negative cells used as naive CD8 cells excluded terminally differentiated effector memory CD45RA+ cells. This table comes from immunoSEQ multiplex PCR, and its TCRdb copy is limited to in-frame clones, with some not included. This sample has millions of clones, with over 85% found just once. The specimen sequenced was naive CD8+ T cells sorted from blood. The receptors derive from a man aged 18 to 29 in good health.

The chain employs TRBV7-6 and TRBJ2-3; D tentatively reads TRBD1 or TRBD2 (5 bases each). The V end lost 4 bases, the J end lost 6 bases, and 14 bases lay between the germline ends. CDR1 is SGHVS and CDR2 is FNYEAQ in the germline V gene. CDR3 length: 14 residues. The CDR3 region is CASSSLPGADTQYF. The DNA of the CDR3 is TGTGCCAGCAGCTCCCTCCCCGGGGCGGATACGCAGTATTTT.

For the CDR3, the DNA is TGTGCCACCTTTAGAGGCGATACGCAGTATTTT. It is translated as CATFRGDTQYF. This chain links TRBV6-6 with TRBJ2-3, with D hard to call. The CDR3 consists of 11 residues. Germline assignment: CDR1 MNHNY and CDR2 SVGAGI (reference sequence). The V and J ends lost 10 bases and 6 bases respectively, with 11 bases between them.

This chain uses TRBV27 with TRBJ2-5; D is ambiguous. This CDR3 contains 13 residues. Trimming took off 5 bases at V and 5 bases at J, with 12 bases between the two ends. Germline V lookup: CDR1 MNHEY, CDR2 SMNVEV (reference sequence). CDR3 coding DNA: TGTGCCAGCAGTCACGGATCTTTGGAGACCCAGTACTTC. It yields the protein CASSHGSLETQYF.

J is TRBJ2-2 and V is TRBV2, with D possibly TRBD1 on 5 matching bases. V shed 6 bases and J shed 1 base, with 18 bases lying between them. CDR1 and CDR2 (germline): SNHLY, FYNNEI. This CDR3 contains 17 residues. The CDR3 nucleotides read TGTGCCAGCAGCGAGCAGGGAAACGCCCTGAACACCGGGGAGCTGTTTTTT. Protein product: CASSEQGNALNTGELFF.

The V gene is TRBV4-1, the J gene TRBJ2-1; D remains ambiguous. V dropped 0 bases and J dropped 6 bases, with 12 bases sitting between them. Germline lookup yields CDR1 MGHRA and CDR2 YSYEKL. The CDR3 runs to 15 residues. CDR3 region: CASSQDGRSSNEQFF. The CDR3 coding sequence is TGCGCCAGCAGCCAAGACGGCCGTTCATCCAATGAGCAGTTCTTC.

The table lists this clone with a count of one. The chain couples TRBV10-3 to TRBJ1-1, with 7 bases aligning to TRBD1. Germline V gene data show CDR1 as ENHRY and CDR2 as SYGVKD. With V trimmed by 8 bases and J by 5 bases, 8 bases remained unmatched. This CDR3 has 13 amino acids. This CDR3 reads CAIGSTGMTEAFF. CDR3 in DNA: TGTGCCATCGGTTCGACAGGGATGACTGAAGCTTTCTTT.

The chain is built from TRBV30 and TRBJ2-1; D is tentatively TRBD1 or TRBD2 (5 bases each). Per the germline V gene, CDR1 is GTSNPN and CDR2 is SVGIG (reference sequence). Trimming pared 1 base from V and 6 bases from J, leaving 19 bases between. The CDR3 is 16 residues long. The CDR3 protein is CAWSGGIAGTGNEQFF. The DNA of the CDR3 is TGTGCCTGGAGTGGAGGGATTGCCGGGACGGGCAATGAGCAGTTCTTC. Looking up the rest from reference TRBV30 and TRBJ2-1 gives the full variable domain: SQTIHQWPATLVQPVGSPLSLECTVEGTSNPNLYWYRQAAGRGLQLLFYSVGIGQISSEVPQNLSASRPQDRQFILSSKKLLLSDSGFYLCAWSGGIAGTGNEQFFGPGTRLTVL.

DNA for the CDR3: TGTGCCTGGACGTGGGACTCCTACAATGAGCAGTTCTTC. Its translation: CAWTWDSYNEQFF. The chain recombines TRBV30 with TRBJ2-1, with D hard to call. This CDR3 spans 13 amino acids. CDR1 and CDR2 from the germline V gene are GTSNPN and SVGIG (reference sequence). Trimming removed 4 bases at V and 0 bases at J, with 7 bases between.

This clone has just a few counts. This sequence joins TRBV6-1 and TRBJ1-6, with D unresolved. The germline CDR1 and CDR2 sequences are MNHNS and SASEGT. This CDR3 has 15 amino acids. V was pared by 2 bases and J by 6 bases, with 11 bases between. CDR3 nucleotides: TGTGCCAGCAGTGAAAGATGGGTTCCTAATTCACCCCTCCACTTT. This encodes CASSERWVPNSPLHF.

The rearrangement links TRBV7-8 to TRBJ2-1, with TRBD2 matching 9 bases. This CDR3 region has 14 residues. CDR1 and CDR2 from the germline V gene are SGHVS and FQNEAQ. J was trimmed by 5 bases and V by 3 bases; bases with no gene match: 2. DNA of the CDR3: TGTGCCAGCAGCTTCCTAGCGGGACACAATGAGCAGTTCTTC. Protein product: CASSFLAGHNEQFF. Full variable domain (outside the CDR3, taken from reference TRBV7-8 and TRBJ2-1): GAGVSQSPRYKVAKRGQDVALRCDPISGHVSLFWYQQALGQGPEFLTYFQNEAQLDKSGLPSDRFFAERPEGSVSTLKIQRTQQEDSAVYLCASSFLAGHNEQFFGPGTRLTVL.

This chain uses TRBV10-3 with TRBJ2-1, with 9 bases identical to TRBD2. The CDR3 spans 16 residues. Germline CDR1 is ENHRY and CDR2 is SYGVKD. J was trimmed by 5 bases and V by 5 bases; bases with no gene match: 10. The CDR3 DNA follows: TGTGCCATCAGTCGGACTAGCGAGGGGTTAAACAATGAGCAGTTCTTC. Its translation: CAISRTSEGLNNEQFF.

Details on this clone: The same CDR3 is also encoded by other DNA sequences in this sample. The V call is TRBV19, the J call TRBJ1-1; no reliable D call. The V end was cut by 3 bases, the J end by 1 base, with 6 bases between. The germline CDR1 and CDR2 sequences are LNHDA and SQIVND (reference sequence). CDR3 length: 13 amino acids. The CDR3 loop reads CASSILQNTEAFF. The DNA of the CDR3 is TGTGCCAGTAGTATTCTCCAGAACACTGAAGCTTTCTTT. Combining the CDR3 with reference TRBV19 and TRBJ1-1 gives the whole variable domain DGGITQSPKYLFRKEGQNVTLSCEQNLNHDAMYWYRQDPGQGLRLIYYSQIVNDFQKGDIAEGYSVSREKKESFPLTVTSAQKNPTAFYLCASSILQNTEAFFGQGTRLTVV.

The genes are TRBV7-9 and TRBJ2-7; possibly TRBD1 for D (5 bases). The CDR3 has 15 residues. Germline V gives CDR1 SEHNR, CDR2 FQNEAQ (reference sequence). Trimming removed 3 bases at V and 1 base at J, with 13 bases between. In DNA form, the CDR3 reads TGTGCCAGCAGCTTGGCCGTGGACACGTCCTACGAGCAGTACTTC. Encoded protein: CASSLAVDTSYEQYF.

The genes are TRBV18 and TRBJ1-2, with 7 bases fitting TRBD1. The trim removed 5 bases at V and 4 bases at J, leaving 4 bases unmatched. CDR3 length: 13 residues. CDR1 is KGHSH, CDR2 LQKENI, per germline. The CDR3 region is CASSGGGLYGYTF. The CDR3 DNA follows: TGTGCCAGCTCAGGAGGGGGCCTCTATGGCTACACCTTC.

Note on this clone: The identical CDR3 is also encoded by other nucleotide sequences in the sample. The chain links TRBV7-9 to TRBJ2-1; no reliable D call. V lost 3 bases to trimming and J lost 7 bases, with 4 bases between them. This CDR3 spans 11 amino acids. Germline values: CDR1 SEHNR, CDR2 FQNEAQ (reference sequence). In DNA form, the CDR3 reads TGTGCCAGCAGCTTGACGAATGAGCAGTTCTTC. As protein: CASSLTNEQFF.

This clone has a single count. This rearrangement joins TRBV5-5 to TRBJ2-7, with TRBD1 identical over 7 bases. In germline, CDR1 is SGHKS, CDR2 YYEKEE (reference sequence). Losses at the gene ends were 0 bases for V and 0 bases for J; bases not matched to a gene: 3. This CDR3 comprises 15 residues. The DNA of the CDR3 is TGTGCCAGCAGCTTGGAGGGGACAGCCTCCTACGAGCAGTACTTC. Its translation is CASSLEGTASYEQYF.

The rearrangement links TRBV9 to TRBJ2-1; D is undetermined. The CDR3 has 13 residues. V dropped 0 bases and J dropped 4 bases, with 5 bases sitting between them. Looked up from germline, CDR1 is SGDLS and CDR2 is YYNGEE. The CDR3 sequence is CASSVDMYNEQFF. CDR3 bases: TGTGCCAGCAGCGTAGATATGTACAATGAGCAGTTCTTC.

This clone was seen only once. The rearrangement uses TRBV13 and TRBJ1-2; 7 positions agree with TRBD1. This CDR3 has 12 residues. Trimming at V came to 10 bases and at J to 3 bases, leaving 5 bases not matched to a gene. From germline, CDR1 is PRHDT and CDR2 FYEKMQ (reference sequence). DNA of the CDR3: TGTGCCACAATACAGGGGTACTATGGCTACACCTTC. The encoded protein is CATIQGYYGYTF.

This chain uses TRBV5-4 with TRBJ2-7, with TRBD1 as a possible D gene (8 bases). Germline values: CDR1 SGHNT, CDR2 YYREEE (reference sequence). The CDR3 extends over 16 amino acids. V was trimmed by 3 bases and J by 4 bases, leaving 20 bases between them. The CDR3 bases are TGTGCCAGCAGCTGGGGTGCTGGACAGGGAGGGTACGAGCAGTACTTC. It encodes CASSWGAGQGGYEQYF.

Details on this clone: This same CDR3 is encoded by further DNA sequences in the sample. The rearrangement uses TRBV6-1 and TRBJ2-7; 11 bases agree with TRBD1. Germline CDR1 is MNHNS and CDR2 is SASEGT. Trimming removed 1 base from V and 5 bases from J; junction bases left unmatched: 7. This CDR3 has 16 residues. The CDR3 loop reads CASSEVIGQGAHEQYF. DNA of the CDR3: TGTGCCAGCAGTGAAGTTATCGGACAGGGGGCTCACGAGCAGTACTTC.

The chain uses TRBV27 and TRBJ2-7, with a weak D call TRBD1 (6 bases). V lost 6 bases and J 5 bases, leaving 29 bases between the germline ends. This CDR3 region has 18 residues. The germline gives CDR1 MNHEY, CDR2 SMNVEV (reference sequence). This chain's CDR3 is CASSKLSPLGALMNEQYF. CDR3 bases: TGTGCCAGCAGCAAGCTCTCTCCACTGGGGGCTTTAATGAACGAGCAGTACTTC.

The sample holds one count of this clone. This CDR3 reads CATRTGVATGELFF. The CDR3 nucleotides are TGTGCCACCAGGACAGGGGTTGCCACCGGGGAGCTGTTTTTT. The J gene is TRBJ2-2, the V gene TRBV7-8; TRBD1 matches at 9 bases. V shed 10 bases and J 4 bases; nucleotides not matched to a gene: 7. The CDR3 extends over 14 amino acids. Germline V gene data show CDR1 as SGHVS and CDR2 as FQNEAQ.

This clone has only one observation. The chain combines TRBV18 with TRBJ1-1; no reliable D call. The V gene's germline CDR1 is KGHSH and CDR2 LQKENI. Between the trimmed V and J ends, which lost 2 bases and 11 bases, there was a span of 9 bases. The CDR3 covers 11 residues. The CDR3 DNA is TGTGCCAGCTCACCAGGGTACTGGGCTTTCTTT. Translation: CASSPGYWAFF. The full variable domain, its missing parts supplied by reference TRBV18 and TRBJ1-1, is NAGVMQNPRHLVRRRGQEARLRCSPMKGHSHVYWYRQLPEEGLKFMVYLQKENIIDESGMPKERFSAEFPKEGPSILRIQQVVRGDSAAYFCASSPGYWAFFGQGTRLTVV.

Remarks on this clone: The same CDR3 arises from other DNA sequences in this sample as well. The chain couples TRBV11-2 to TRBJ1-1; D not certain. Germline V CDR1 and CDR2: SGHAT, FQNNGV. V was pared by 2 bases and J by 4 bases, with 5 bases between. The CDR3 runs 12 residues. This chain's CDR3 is CASSLLGTEAFF. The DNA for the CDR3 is TGTGCCAGCAGCTTATTAGGCACTGAAGCTTTCTTT.

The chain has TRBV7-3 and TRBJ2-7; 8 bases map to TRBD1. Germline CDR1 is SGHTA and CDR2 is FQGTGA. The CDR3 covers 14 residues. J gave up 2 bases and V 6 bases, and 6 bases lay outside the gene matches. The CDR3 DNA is TGTGCCAGCAGTGCCGGGACAGGACCCTACGAGCAGTACTTC. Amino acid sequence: CASSAGTGPYEQYF.

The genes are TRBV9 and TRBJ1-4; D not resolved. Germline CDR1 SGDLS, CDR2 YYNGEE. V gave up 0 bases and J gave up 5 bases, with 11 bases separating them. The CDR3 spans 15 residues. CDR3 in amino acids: CASSVVSGPNEKLFF. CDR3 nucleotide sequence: TGTGCCAGCAGCGTAGTTTCGGGCCCCAATGAAAAACTGTTTTTT. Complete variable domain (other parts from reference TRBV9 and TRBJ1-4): DSGVTQTPKHLITATGQRVTLRCSPRSGDLSVYWYQQSLDQGLQFLIQYYNGEERAKGNILERFSAQQFPDLHSELNLSSLELGDSALYFCASSVVSGPNEKLFFGSGTQLSVL.

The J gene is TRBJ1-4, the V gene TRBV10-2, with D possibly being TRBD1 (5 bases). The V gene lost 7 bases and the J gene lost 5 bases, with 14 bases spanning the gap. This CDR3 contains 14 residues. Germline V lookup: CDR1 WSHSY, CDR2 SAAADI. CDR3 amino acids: CASTETDENEKLFF. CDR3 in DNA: TGCGCCAGCACCGAGACAGATGAAAATGAAAAACTGTTTTTT.

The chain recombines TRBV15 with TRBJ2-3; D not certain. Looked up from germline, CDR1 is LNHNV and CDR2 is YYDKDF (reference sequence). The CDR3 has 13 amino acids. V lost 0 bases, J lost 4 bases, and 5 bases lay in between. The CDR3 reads CATSREWADTQYF. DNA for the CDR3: TGTGCCACCAGCAGAGAATGGGCAGATACGCAGTATTTT. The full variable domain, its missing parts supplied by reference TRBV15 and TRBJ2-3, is DAMVIQNPRYQVTQFGKPVTLSCSQTLNHNVMYWYQQKSSQAPKLLFHYYDKDFNNEADTPDNFQSRRPNTSFCFLDIRSPGLGDTAMYLCATSREWADTQYFGPGTRLTVL.

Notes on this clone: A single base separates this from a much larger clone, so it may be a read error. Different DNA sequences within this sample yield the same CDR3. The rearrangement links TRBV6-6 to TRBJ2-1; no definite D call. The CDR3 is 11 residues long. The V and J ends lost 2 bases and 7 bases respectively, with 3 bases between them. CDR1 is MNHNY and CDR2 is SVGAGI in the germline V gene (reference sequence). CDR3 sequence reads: CASSYANEQFF. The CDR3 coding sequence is TGTGCCAGCAGTTACGCGAATGAGCAGTTCTTC.